Each of the 31 T cell receptor beta chains below was sequenced from the same sample in a study of T cell changes during pregnancy in multiple sclerosis. Method: immunoSEQ multiplex PCR; TCRdb's copy keeps in-frame clones and lacks some. The sample has around 65,000 clones, around 90% seen once. The sequenced sample was peripheral blood, obtained in the third trimester of pregnancy. The receptors originated from a female donor in good health, enrolled as a control in a pregnancy study.

This chain links TRBV19 with TRBJ2-3, with 9 bases aligning to TRBD2. CDR3 length: 16 amino acids. CDR1 LNHDA and CDR2 SQIVND come from the germline V gene (reference sequence). With 6 bases clipped from V and 2 bases from J, the junction kept 9 bases outside the gene matches. CDR3 sequence reads: CASSIEAGGLTDTQYF. The CDR3 DNA is TGTGCCAGTAGCATCGAAGCGGGGGGTCTCACAGATACGCAGTATTTT.

The rearrangement uses TRBV5-6 and TRBJ1-4; D is unclear. CDR3 size: 15 residues. CDR1 is SGHDT, CDR2 YYEEEE, per germline. Trimming left V 1 base short and J 8 bases short, with 15 bases between. This CDR3 is CASSLIKGEGEKLFF. CDR3 coding DNA: TGTGCCAGCAGCTTGATAAAGGGAGAGGGAGAAAAACTGTTTTTT.

This chain uses TRBV18 with TRBJ2-2; 12 positions match TRBD1. The CDR3 length is 18 residues. Trimming took 0 bases from V and 3 from J; bases not matched to a gene: 5. Per germline, CDR1 KGHSH and CDR2 LQKENI. CDR3 nucleotides: TGTGCCAGCTCACCACCGCGGGGACAGGGGGCTCACACCGGGGAGCTGTTTTTT. Its protein product is CASSPPRGQGAHTGELFF.

The chain carries TRBV30 and TRBJ1-6; D might be TRBD1 (5 bases). CDR1 and CDR2 from the germline V gene are GTSNPN and SVGIG (reference sequence). CDR3 length: 13 residues. V was trimmed by 7 bases and J by 7 bases, leaving 14 bases between them. In nucleotides, the CDR3 is TGTGCCTTAAAGGGGTTTTTCAATTCACCCCTCCACTTT. Protein: CALKGFFNSPLHF.

This clone is a singleton in its sample. This chain links TRBV4-2 with TRBJ2-7; 7 nucleotides align to TRBD1. The CDR3 length is 15 residues. V was pared by 6 bases and J by 2 bases, with 10 bases of the junction left unmatched. Germline V gene data show CDR1 as LGHNA and CDR2 as YNFKEQ. The CDR3 is CASRPRTGETYEQYF. CDR3 sequence (DNA): TGTGCCAGCAGGCCTCGGACAGGCGAAACCTACGAGCAGTACTTC.

The chain combines TRBV12-1 with TRBJ2-7; the table's D call TRBD1 went unverified against the DNA. TRBV12-1 is designated a pseudogene. The CDR3 covers 14 residues. In nucleotides, the CDR3 is TGTGCCAGCACCCCCCCGGACAGGGACTACGAGCAGTACTTC. It specifies CASTPPDRDYEQYF.

V is TRBV25-1 and J is TRBJ2-7, with 7 positions matching TRBD1. The CDR3 extends over 12 amino acids. Germline-derived CDR1 and CDR2 are MGHDK and SYGVNS. The V and J ends lost 10 bases and 4 bases, in that order; junction bases with no gene match: 7. CDR3 bases: TGTGCCACCGGGACAGATACATACGAGCAGTACTTC. It codes for CATGTDTYEQYF.

This clone came up a few times. The gene calls are TRBV18 and TRBJ1-1, with a weak D call TRBD1 (6 bases). Germline CDR1 and CDR2: KGHSH and LQKENI. The V gene lost 4 bases and the J gene lost 4 bases, with 13 bases spanning the gap. The CDR3 is 14 residues long. The CDR3 nucleotides read TGTGCCAGCTCACTAAAACAGGGTACCACTGAAGCTTTCTTT. It translates to CASSLKQGTTEAFF.

This chain connects TRBV9 to TRBJ2-1, with 12 bases identical to TRBD2. With 5 bases clipped from V and 10 bases from J, the junction kept 7 bases outside the gene matches. The germline gives CDR1 SGDLS, CDR2 YYNGEE. This CDR3 is built from 14 residues. CDR3 sequence: CASSASGGAEEQFF. CDR3 nucleotide sequence: TGTGCCAGCAGTGCTAGCGGGGGGGCAGAAGAGCAGTTCTTC.

J is TRBJ1-2 and V is TRBV5-4; 9 nucleotides match TRBD1. Germline V gene sequence: CDR1 SGHNT, CDR2 YYREEE (reference sequence). This CDR3 spans 14 amino acids. Trimming removed 5 bases from V and 2 bases from J; junction bases left unmatched: 4. The CDR3 DNA reads TGTGCCAGCAGGTTGACAGGGGGGAACTATGGCTACACCTTC. It translates to CASRLTGGNYGYTF.

V and J are TRBV30 and TRBJ2-1, with TRBD2 matching 9 bases. CDR1 and CDR2 from the germline V gene are GTSNPN and SVGIG (reference sequence). This CDR3 contains 13 residues. The junction had 4 bases not matched to a gene; V was cut back by 3 bases and J by 7 bases. CDR3 sequence reads: CAWSRGGANEQFF. CDR3 sequence (DNA): TGTGCCTGGAGCCGCGGGGGGGCGAATGAGCAGTTCTTC. The variable domain in full, with the rest retrieved from reference TRBV30 and TRBJ2-1, is SQTIHQWPATLVQPVGSPLSLECTVEGTSNPNLYWYRQAAGRGLQLLFYSVGIGQISSEVPQNLSASRPQDRQFILSSKKLLLSDSGFYLCAWSRGGANEQFFGPGTRLTVL.

The V call is TRBV10-3, the J call TRBJ2-3; 8 positions match TRBD2. This CDR3 comprises 15 residues. V lost 5 bases, J lost 1 base, and 5 bases stayed unmatched. Looked up from germline, CDR1 is ENHRY and CDR2 is SYGVKD. CDR3 sequence reads: CAISRDGGGTDTQYF. The CDR3 bases are TGTGCCATCAGTAGAGACGGGGGGGGCACAGATACGCAGTATTTT.

This clone showed up just a few times. The chain carries TRBV7-9 and TRBJ1-1, with D maybe TRBD1 (6 bases). Germline V CDR1 and CDR2: SEHNR, FQNEAQ (reference sequence). The CDR3 runs to 13 residues. Trimming pared 3 bases from V and 6 bases from J, leaving 11 bases between. For the CDR3, the DNA is TGTGCCAGCAGCTTGGCTACAGGGTCTGAAGCTTTCTTT. It yields the protein CASSLATGSEAFF.

V and J are TRBV7-9 and TRBJ2-5; a weak D match, TRBD1 (5 bases). CDR3 length: 14 residues. V dropped 2 bases and J dropped 1 base, with 8 bases sitting between them. Germline CDR1 and CDR2: SEHNR and FQNEAQ (reference sequence). The CDR3 bases are TGTGCCAGCAGCTTACAGGGCTCCCAAGAGACCCAGTACTTC. This encodes CASSLQGSQETQYF.

The chain couples TRBV5-1 to TRBJ1-5, with 9 bases lining up with TRBD1. Germline trimming cut 5 bases from V and 4 bases from J; bases unmatched to any gene: 7. The CDR3 is 15 residues long. CDR1 SGHRS and CDR2 YFSETQ come from the germline V gene. CDR3 in amino acids: CASRAGTGINQPQHF. CDR3 bases: TGCGCCAGCAGGGCCGGGACAGGGATTAATCAGCCCCAGCATTTT.

CDR3 protein: CASRPDRAGLRYTF. In DNA form, the CDR3 reads TGTGCCAGTAGACCGGACAGGGCCGGCCTACGCTACACCTTC. The chain combines TRBV19 with TRBJ1-2; 8 bases are a match to TRBD1. Germline V gives CDR1 LNHDA, CDR2 SQIVND (reference sequence). The junction had 12 bases not matched to a gene; V was cut back by 6 bases and J by 9 bases. The CDR3 is made up of 14 amino acids.

This clone showed up just a few times. The chain carries TRBV19 and TRBJ1-6; unclear D gene. CDR1 and CDR2 from the germline V gene are LNHDA and SQIVND (reference sequence). This CDR3 contains 14 residues. Deletions cut 5 bases from V and 7 bases from J, with 12 bases between. The CDR3 spells CASSPGRGNSPLHF. For the CDR3, the DNA is TGTGCCAGTAGTCCGGGCCGGGGAAATTCACCCCTCCACTTT. Combining the CDR3 with reference TRBV19 and TRBJ1-6 gives the whole variable domain DGGITQSPKYLFRKEGQNVTLSCEQNLNHDAMYWYRQDPGQGLRLIYYSQIVNDFQKGDIAEGYSVSREKKESFPLTVTSAQKNPTAFYLCASSPGRGNSPLHFGNGTRLTVT.

V is TRBV6-5 and J is TRBJ2-3; D perhaps matches TRBD2 (5 bases). V shed 6 bases and J shed 7 bases, with 17 bases lying between them. The germline gives CDR1 MNHEY, CDR2 SVGAGI. This CDR3 has 14 residues. This CDR3 reads CASRGTEGLNTQYF. For the CDR3, the DNA is TGTGCCAGCAGGGGTACTGAGGGTTTAAATACGCAGTATTTT.

The chain joins TRBV9 to TRBJ2-5; no clear D. The CDR3 totals 14 residues. From germline, CDR1 is SGDLS and CDR2 YYNGEE. Trimming left V 1 base short and J 4 bases short, with 11 bases between. DNA of the CDR3: TGTGCCAGCAGCGTAACGGGTTCGGGAGAGACCCAGTACTTC. The encoded protein is CASSVTGSGETQYF.

The chain links TRBV6-6 to TRBJ2-2, with 8 positions matching TRBD1. The CDR3 extends over 15 amino acids. With V trimmed by 5 bases and J by 4 bases, 6 bases remained unmatched. The germline gives CDR1 MNHNY, CDR2 SVGAGI (reference sequence). This CDR3 is CASSLGQGGTGELFF. The DNA of the CDR3 is TGTGCCAGCAGTCTTGGACAGGGTGGCACCGGGGAGCTGTTTTTT.

The chain recombines TRBV19 with TRBJ1-2; D remains ambiguous. The germline gives CDR1 LNHDA, CDR2 SQIVND (reference sequence). With 11 bases removed from V and 4 bases from J, the gap between germline ends came to 17 bases. The CDR3 spans 13 residues. In DNA, the CDR3 is TGTGCCTCCAGACCAGGCGCAGCCTATGGCTACACCTTC. Translation: CASRPGAAYGYTF.

The rearrangement joins TRBV5-4 to TRBJ1-1; TRBD1 agrees at 9 bases. CDR1 SGHNT and CDR2 YYREEE come from the germline V gene (reference sequence). With 3 bases clipped from V and 3 bases from J, the junction kept 9 bases outside the gene matches. The CDR3 is made up of 16 amino acids. CDR3 sequence: CASSSPRGQGDTEAFF. DNA for the CDR3: TGTGCCAGCAGCTCCCCCCGGGGACAGGGTGACACTGAAGCTTTCTTT.

This chain joins TRBV4-1 and TRBJ2-5; possible D gene TRBD1, 6 bases. The CDR3 length is 16 residues. Germline V gives CDR1 MGHRA, CDR2 YSYEKL. V was clipped by 4 bases and J by 0 bases, with 15 bases between them. The CDR3 loop reads CASSPRGRTDQETQYF. CDR3 DNA: TGCGCCAGCAGCCCCAGGGGACGTACGGACCAAGAGACCCAGTACTTC.

The CDR3 loop is CAWSVAYSANSPLHF. CDR3 nucleotides: TGTGCCTGGAGTGTAGCATACAGTGCGAATTCACCCCTCCACTTT. This chain joins TRBV30 and TRBJ1-6, with D hard to call. The CDR3 is made up of 15 amino acids. The germline V gene has CDR1 GTSNPN and CDR2 SVGIG (reference sequence). V dropped 0 bases and J dropped 7 bases, with 13 bases sitting between them.

CDR3: CASSEGRGLSRNTEAFF. The CDR3 nucleotides read TGTGCCAGCAGTGAAGGGCGGGGACTCTCGCGGAACACTGAAGCTTTCTTT. This chain connects TRBV6-1 to TRBJ1-1, with D tentatively TRBD1 (5 bases). V lost 1 base to trimming and J lost 1 base, with 16 bases between them. Germline V gene data show CDR1 as MNHNS and CDR2 as SASEGT. This CDR3 has 17 residues.

The V and J genes are TRBV28 and TRBJ1-2, with 8 positions matching TRBD1. The junction had 9 bases not matched to a gene; V was cut back by 6 bases and J by 3 bases. Per germline, CDR1 MDHEN and CDR2 SYDVKM. The CDR3 extends over 15 amino acids. As DNA, the CDR3 is TGTGCCAGCAGCCCCTCGGGACAGGCCCACTATGGCTACACCTTC. Translating gives CASSPSGQAHYGYTF.

This rearrangement joins TRBV27 to TRBJ1-1; the D is unclear. Looked up from germline, CDR1 is MNHEY and CDR2 is SMNVEV (reference sequence). Trimming shortened V by 5 bases and J by 11 bases, and 15 bases separated the two germline ends. The CDR3 is made up of 12 amino acids. The CDR3 DNA follows: TGTGCCAGCAGTGCCCTTCCGGGGTCCGCTTTCTTT. Its protein is CASSALPGSAFF.

This chain uses TRBV28 with TRBJ2-2; 8 bases agree with TRBD1. This CDR3 has 17 residues. The J segment lost 4 bases and the V segment lost 3 bases, leaving 10 bases of the junction unmatched. Germline V gene data show CDR1 as MDHEN and CDR2 as SYDVKM. The CDR3 DNA sequence: TGTGCCAGCAGTTTCCCTAGACGACAGGGGACCACCGGGGAGCTGTTTTTT. Protein product: CASSFPRRQGTTGELFF.

The chain carries TRBV2 and TRBJ2-1; 8 bases align to TRBD2. With 5 bases clipped from V and 8 bases from J, the junction kept 5 bases outside the gene matches. Germline V gene lookup returns CDR1 SNHLY and CDR2 FYNNEI. The CDR3 extends over 13 amino acids. CDR3 coding DNA: TGTGCCAGCAGTCCCCCCGGGAGGGATGAGCAGTTCTTC. Translating gives CASSPPGRDEQFF.

CDR3 bases: TGTGCCAGCAGCCTAAAAGGGGGCACGAGCAATCAGCCCCAGCATTTT. Amino acid sequence: CASSLKGGTSNQPQHF. The V call is TRBV27, the J call TRBJ1-5; 7 bases are a match to TRBD1. CDR3 length: 16 amino acids. The V gene end was trimmed by 6 bases and the J gene end by 1 base; junction bases not matched to a gene: 9. The V gene's germline CDR1 is MNHEY and CDR2 SMNVEV (reference sequence).

V gene TRBV6-1 combines with J gene TRBJ1-2, with D unclear. The CDR3 is made up of 13 amino acids. The germline gives CDR1 MNHNS, CDR2 SASEGT. Trimming removed 0 bases at V and 5 bases at J, with 7 bases between. The CDR3 loop reads CASSEAGGYGYTF. CDR3 sequence (DNA): TGTGCCAGCAGTGAAGCCGGCGGTTATGGCTACACCTTC.